This T cell receptor beta chain was recovered during a study of beta chain features in type 1 diabetes. The wider study: In age, gender and cell yields, patients were similar to healthy donors.

The investigators reverse transcribed all of the isolated RNA, so they sequenced expressed TCRB transcripts. Sequencing used immunoSEQ multiplex PCR; TCRdb keeps in-frame clones, though not all of them. The sample has 350,000 to 450,000 clones, approximately 15% seen once. General observations from the study: TCRB repertoires of naive, central memory and Treg cells appeared more similar among patients than among healthy donors. All four CD4+ subsets of Type 1 diabetes patients contained TCRB CDR3s that were moderately but significantly shorter.

As regards this clone: Its antigen is currently unknown.

The TCR was taken from a man aged 25 to 45 in good health. The source material was naive CD4+ T cells from blood.

The CDR3 sequence is CASSFAQETQYF. The CDR3 DNA is TGTGCCAGCAGCTTCGCGCAAGAGACCCAGTACTTC. V gene TRBV7-2 combines with J gene TRBJ2-5, with D uncertain. The CDR3 totals 12 residues. V dropped 3 bases and J dropped 2 bases, with 4 bases sitting between them. Germline V CDR1 and CDR2: SGHTA, FQGNSA.